The 21 T cell receptor beta chains reported below all come from one sample, sequenced in a study of beta chain features in type 1 diabetes. These receptors are not linked to any known antigen. Study results and limitations: TCRB CDR3s were moderately but significantly shorter in Type 1 diabetes patients in all four CD4+ subsets.

Of the isolated RNA, all was reverse transcribed, and so the sequenced material was expressed TCRB transcripts. Data came from immunoSEQ multiplex PCR; TCRdb stores just in-frame clones and leaves some out. The sample has more than 250,000 clones; roughly 21% are singletons. The material sequenced was naive CD4+ T cells from blood. These receptor sequences come from a middle-aged woman with type 1 diabetes.

The gene calls are TRBV7-9 and TRBJ2-1; D is possibly TRBD2 (6 bases). The CDR3 spans 15 residues. Trimming took off 10 bases at V and 1 base at J, with 17 bases between the two ends. CDR1 and CDR2 (germline): SEHNR, FQNEAQ (reference sequence). The CDR3 nucleotides read TGTGCCATCCCATACGGCGGGAATTCCTACAATGAGCAGTTCTTC. Encoded protein: CAIPYGGNSYNEQFF.

The rearrangement links TRBV7-2 to TRBJ2-7; 7 positions match TRBD2. The CDR3 contains 16 residues. V was pared by 3 bases and J by 1 base, with 9 bases of the junction left unmatched. Germline V gives CDR1 SGHTA, CDR2 FQGNSA. CDR3 region: CASSLNRDYPSYEQYF. CDR3 coding DNA: TGTGCCAGCAGCTTGAACCGGGACTATCCGTCCTACGAGCAGTACTTC. The full variable domain, in which reference TRBV7-2 and TRBJ2-7 provide the parts outside the CDR3, is GAGVSQSPSNKVTEKGKDVELRCDPISGHTALYWYRQSLGQGLEFLIYFQGNSAPDKSGLPSDRFSAERTGGSVSTLTIQRTQQEDSAVYLCASSLNRDYPSYEQYFGPGTRLTVT.

The chain combines TRBV28 with TRBJ1-5; D remains unclear. Trimming took 4 bases from V and 7 from J, leaving 14 bases between them. CDR1 is MDHEN, CDR2 SYDVKM, per germline. This CDR3 spans 14 amino acids. The CDR3 coding sequence is TGTGCCAGCAGTTACCCCGCTGGCCGACAGCCCCAGCATTTT. It specifies CASSYPAGRQPQHF.

The chain couples TRBV2 to TRBJ2-1, with 15 bases lining up with TRBD2. V lost 7 bases to trimming and J lost 10 bases; unmatched junction nucleotides: 8. The CDR3 contains 15 residues. Germline V lookup: CDR1 SNHLY, CDR2 FYNNEI. The CDR3 protein is CASTVGGLAGGEQFF. The CDR3 bases are TGTGCCAGCACTGTGGGGGGACTAGCGGGAGGCGAGCAGTTCTTC.

This chain uses TRBV29-1 with TRBJ2-2, with no clear D. The CDR3 runs 14 residues. V dropped 0 bases and J dropped 2 bases, with 7 bases sitting between them. Germline V gene sequence: CDR1 SQVTM, CDR2 ANQGSEA. CDR3 nucleotide sequence: TGCAGCGTTGAAGAGACTCCTAACACCGGGGAGCTGTTTTTT. Translated: CSVEETPNTGELFF.

This clone has a handful of counts. The chain carries TRBV19 and TRBJ2-6, with a weak D call TRBD1 (5 bases). CDR1 and CDR2 (germline): LNHDA, SQIVND (reference sequence). V was trimmed by 1 base and J by 4 bases, leaving 5 bases between them. This CDR3 comprises 14 residues. The CDR3 reads CASSIGTGANVLTF. The DNA for the CDR3 is TGTGCCAGTAGTATAGGGACAGGGGCCAACGTCCTGACTTTC. Looking up the rest from reference TRBV19 and TRBJ2-6 gives the full variable domain: DGGITQSPKYLFRKEGQNVTLSCEQNLNHDAMYWYRQDPGQGLRLIYYSQIVNDFQKGDIAEGYSVSREKKESFPLTVTSAQKNPTAFYLCASSIGTGANVLTFGAGSRLTVL.

The chain employs TRBV29-1 and TRBJ1-3, with 7 bases that match TRBD1. In germline, CDR1 is SQVTM, CDR2 ANQGSEA. J lost 0 bases, V lost 4 bases, and 6 bases had no gene match. The CDR3 consists of 15 residues. As DNA, the CDR3 is TGCAGCGTTGGCCCCTGGGACAGCTCTGGAAACACCATATATTTT. This translates into CSVGPWDSSGNTIYF.

The chain is built from TRBV30 and TRBJ2-1, with 11 bases that match TRBD2. Germline V gene lookup returns CDR1 GTSNPN and CDR2 SVGIG (reference sequence). The CDR3 extends over 15 amino acids. J was trimmed by 4 bases and V by 1 base; bases with no gene match: 3. For the CDR3, the DNA is TGTGCCTGGAGTGGACTAGCGGGGAGATACAATGAGCAGTTCTTC. It translates to CAWSGLAGRYNEQFF. The variable domain in full, with the rest retrieved from reference TRBV30 and TRBJ2-1, is SQTIHQWPATLVQPVGSPLSLECTVEGTSNPNLYWYRQAAGRGLQLLFYSVGIGQISSEVPQNLSASRPQDRQFILSSKKLLLSDSGFYLCAWSGLAGRYNEQFFGPGTRLTVL.

The gene calls are TRBV27 and TRBJ1-5; the D gene is possibly TRBD1 (5 bases). Trimming removed 5 bases from V and 4 bases from J, with 9 bases in between. Germline lookup yields CDR1 MNHEY and CDR2 SMNVEV (reference sequence). The CDR3 length is 13 residues. Written as DNA, the CDR3 is TGTGCCAGCAGTCCGCAGGGTAATCAGCCCCAGCATTTT. Translated: CASSPQGNQPQHF.

This clone was picked up a small number of times. The V gene is TRBV7-9, the J gene TRBJ1-2; TRBD1 agrees at 12 bases. J was trimmed by 7 bases and V by 7 bases; bases with no gene match: 4. CDR1 SEHNR and CDR2 FQNEAQ come from the germline V gene (reference sequence). CDR3 length: 13 amino acids. The CDR3 coding sequence is TGTGCCAGCAACCCGGGACAGGGGGCTGGCTACACCTTC. Protein product: CASNPGQGAGYTF.

This clone was observed a handful of times. The chain joins TRBV7-8 to TRBJ2-5; D ambiguous. Deletions cut 5 bases from V and 4 bases from J, with 11 bases between. The CDR3 has 13 residues. Germline CDR1 SGHVS, CDR2 FQNEAQ. The CDR3 bases are TGTGCCAGCAGCCCCCCCAGGCCAGAGACCCAGTACTTC. It encodes CASSPPRPETQYF.

This chain links TRBV28 with TRBJ2-5; D is unresolved. The V and J ends lost 4 bases and 3 bases respectively, with 9 bases between them. The CDR3 has 13 amino acids. CDR1 MDHEN and CDR2 SYDVKM come from the germline V gene. CDR3 protein: CASSSGREETQYF. The CDR3 DNA is TGTGCCAGCAGTTCAGGCCGAGAAGAGACCCAGTACTTC.

This chain links TRBV19 with TRBJ1-2; D might be TRBD1 (5 bases). This CDR3 comprises 13 residues. Germline loops: CDR1 LNHDA, CDR2 SQIVND (reference sequence). The ends were cut back, 5 bases at V and 3 bases at J, with 10 bases in the middle. CDR3 DNA: TGTGCCAGTAGTCCGACAGTAGACTATGGCTACACCTTC. Its protein is CASSPTVDYGYTF. Complete variable domain (other parts from reference TRBV19 and TRBJ1-2): DGGITQSPKYLFRKEGQNVTLSCEQNLNHDAMYWYRQDPGQGLRLIYYSQIVNDFQKGDIAEGYSVSREKKESFPLTVTSAQKNPTAFYLCASSPTVDYGYTFGSGTRLTVV.

The chain combines TRBV6-6 with TRBJ2-7; tentatively, D is TRBD2 (6 bases). The CDR3 loop spans 13 amino acids. V was shortened by 2 bases and J by 5 bases, with 10 bases between the two germline ends. Germline CDR1 is MNHNY and CDR2 is SVGAGI (reference sequence). This CDR3 reads CASSYVEGHEQYF. The CDR3, as DNA: TGTGCCAGCAGTTACGTGGAGGGGCACGAGCAGTACTTC.

This clone appeared a few times. The gene calls are TRBV7-2 and TRBJ2-5; tentatively, D is TRBD2 (5 bases). V dropped 3 bases and J dropped 5 bases, with 7 bases sitting between them. The CDR3 extends over 12 amino acids. Germline CDR1 SGHTA, CDR2 FQGNSA. For the CDR3, the DNA is TGTGCCAGCAGCTTCGGGGAGGAGACCCAGTACTTC. The encoded protein is CASSFGEETQYF.

J is TRBJ1-1 and V is TRBV18; D ambiguous. Deletions cut 10 bases from V and 0 bases from J, with 12 bases between. The CDR3 runs 13 residues. Germline V CDR1 and CDR2: KGHSH, LQKENI. CDR3 sequence reads: CATEEIMNTEAFF. CDR3 coding DNA: TGTGCCACCGAGGAGATAATGAACACTGAAGCTTTCTTT.

This chain connects TRBV28 to TRBJ1-2; no definite D call. With 3 bases removed from V and 7 bases from J, the gap between germline ends came to 9 bases. The length of the CDR3 is 12 residues. CDR1 MDHEN and CDR2 SYDVKM come from the germline V gene. CDR3 region: CASSFGELGYTF. In nucleotides, the CDR3 is TGTGCCAGCAGTTTTGGAGAGCTTGGCTACACCTTC.

This clone was picked up a small number of times. This chain uses TRBV27 with TRBJ2-7, with D tentatively TRBD2 (6 bases). The CDR3 runs 13 residues. Looked up from germline, CDR1 is MNHEY and CDR2 is SMNVEV (reference sequence). Trimming took off 3 bases at V and 3 bases at J, with 9 bases between the two ends. CDR3 in amino acids: CASSFRGGYEQYF. The CDR3 DNA sequence: TGTGCCAGCAGTTTCCGGGGAGGCTACGAGCAGTACTTC.

This clone showed up just a few times. The V and J genes are TRBV5-1 and TRBJ1-1, with D hard to call. Germline lookup yields CDR1 SGHRS and CDR2 YFSETQ. CDR3 length: 14 residues. V shed 3 bases and J shed 1 base, with 10 bases lying between them. The CDR3 loop reads CASSSEGWNTEAFF. The CDR3 DNA follows: TGCGCCAGCAGCTCAGAGGGCTGGAACACTGAAGCTTTCTTT.

The rearrangement joins TRBV7-2 to TRBJ1-3; possible D gene TRBD1, 5 bases. The V gene's germline CDR1 is SGHTA and CDR2 FQGNSA. V was pared by 3 bases and J by 3 bases, with 9 bases between. CDR3 length: 14 amino acids. This chain's CDR3 is CASSFGQLGNTIYF. For the CDR3, the DNA is TGTGCCAGCAGCTTCGGACAACTTGGAAACACCATATATTTT. The full variable domain, in which reference TRBV7-2 and TRBJ1-3 provide the parts outside the CDR3, is GAGVSQSPSNKVTEKGKDVELRCDPISGHTALYWYRQSLGQGLEFLIYFQGNSAPDKSGLPSDRFSAERTGGSVSTLTIQRTQQEDSAVYLCASSFGQLGNTIYFGEGSWLTVV.

The V call is TRBV13, the J call TRBJ2-6; D may be TRBD2 (5 bases). The germline gives CDR1 PRHDT, CDR2 FYEKMQ (reference sequence). V dropped 3 bases and J dropped 3 bases, with 15 bases sitting between them. This CDR3 is 17 amino acids long. This CDR3 reads CASSFLPRVGGANVLTF. The CDR3 DNA sequence: TGTGCCAGCAGCTTTCTCCCGAGGGTTGGTGGGGCCAACGTCCTGACTTTC.